These T cell receptor beta chains were read from a single sample in a study of T-cell memory formation after mild COVID-19. Via MiXCR, TCRdb re-called the 5' RACE reads, giving one row per CDR3 protein. Of some 450,000 distinct CDR3 sequences listed, around 20% were seen once; the top ten hold 8.4%. Sequenced: PBMCs or a T cell subset sorted from them (not recorded which). These receptors came from an adult woman who had mild COVID-19 (a few samples of this study predate the infection). Cell type and time point are not known. The CDR3 runs from the conserved cysteine through the conserved F or W.

v_call cdr3_aa
TRBV5-5 CASSVGVGQGASEQYF
TRBV6-5 CASSYLQEGPGELFF
TRBV5-1 CASSEGGSTEAFF
TRBV2 CASRNRGGDTEAFF
TRBV7-6 CASSSRRGGETQYF
TRBV7-8 CASSLDDVWSDTQYF
TRBV19 CASSPEQGHTGELFF
TRBV29-1 CSVDFVEETQYF
TRBV20-1 CSLQRGTEAFF
TRBV29-1 CSDLGPSGHGYTF
TRBV20-1 CSANSGGTEAFF
TRBV4-2 CASRSRGYSGGEQYF
TRBV7-3 CASSLEGQGDEQFF
TRBV20-1 CSARQGVYQPQHF
TRBV4-3 CASSQGDDPTYNEQFF
TRBV5-1 CASSLGLAGDEQFF